In this sample, the clone carrying this T cell receptor (beta chain) turned up many times. V lost 5 bases to trimming and J lost 0 bases, with 11 bases between them. CDR3 length equals 15 residues. The record originates from a study of spatial heterogeneity in lung cancer. Study at large: Averaged across combinations, each unique TCR and UMI pairing appeared more than ten times in raw reads, which were uncorrected.

Time point in this sample: sample taken at primary tumor resection. Whole RNA, isolated from tumor, nontumor lung or frozen PBMC, was sequenced without prior sorting. Just over 70 TRACERx patients with early, untreated non-small cell lung cancer donated samples. One entry per CDR3 protein, called by TCRdb with MiXCR from the 5' RACE reads. This sample has tens of thousands of distinct CDR3 sequences, with approximately 12% found just once. The V and J genes are TRBV12-3 or TRBV12-4 and TRBJ1-3; tentative D call: TRBD1 (6 bases). The material sequenced was PBMCs, taken at surgery. The TCR was taken from a male donor with early-stage non-small cell lung cancer. DNA for the CDR3: TGTGCCAGCAGTCGAAAACAGGGCTCTGGAAACACCATATATTTT. It translates to CASSRKQGSGNTIYF.